Following are 27 T cell receptor beta chains from one sample sequenced in a study of shared clonotypes between healthy human individuals. The table came from immunoSEQ multiplex PCR; TCRdb's copy has only in-frame clones and leaves some out. Here the sample spans approximately 2,000,000 clones, about 90% being singletons. The sequencing input was naive CD4+ T cells from PBMCs. Subset defined: CD45RA+ positively selected. All receptors derive from a man younger than 35 in good health. Some clones in this sample may be carry-over from other donors' samples.

V gene TRBV28 combines with J gene TRBJ1-6; perhaps TRBD1 as D (5 bases). The CDR3 extends over 18 amino acids. Germline assignment: CDR1 MDHEN and CDR2 SYDVKM. Between the trimmed V and J ends, which lost 8 bases and 3 bases, there was a span of 23 bases. The CDR3 loop is CASHQSIRDSRYNSPLHF. CDR3 nucleotides: TGTGCCAGCCACCAGTCAATCAGGGATTCGCGCTATAATTCACCCCTCCACTTT.

The CDR3 loop is CASSSQGAVNTIYF. CDR3 DNA: TGTGCCAGCAGTTCACAGGGGGCTGTAAACACCATATATTTT. This rearrangement joins TRBV28 to TRBJ1-3, with 9 bases that match TRBD1. Per the germline V gene, CDR1 is MDHEN and CDR2 is SYDVKM. This CDR3 has 14 residues. V gave up 4 bases and J gave up 6 bases; unmatched junction bases: 4.

This chain joins TRBV30 and TRBJ1-4, with TRBD1 identical over 9 bases. This CDR3 region has 14 residues. V dropped 1 base and J dropped 8; count of bases not matched to a gene: 5. The germline gives CDR1 GTSNPN, CDR2 SVGIG (reference sequence). Written as DNA, the CDR3 is TGTGCCTGGAGTGAGGGACAGGGAAGGGAAAAACTGTTTTTT. As protein: CAWSEGQGREKLFF. Complete variable domain (other parts from reference TRBV30 and TRBJ1-4): SQTIHQWPATLVQPVGSPLSLECTVEGTSNPNLYWYRQAAGRGLQLLFYSVGIGQISSEVPQNLSASRPQDRQFILSSKKLLLSDSGFYLCAWSEGQGREKLFFGSGTQLSVL.

The chain employs TRBV5-1 and TRBJ2-1, with TRBD2 matching 8 bases. The CDR3 loop spans 15 amino acids. Losses at the gene ends were 4 bases for V and 3 bases for J; bases not matched to a gene: 6. Germline CDR1 SGHRS, CDR2 YFSETQ. DNA for the CDR3: TGCGCCAGCAGCGTTAGCGGGGACCACTACAATGAGCAGTTCTTC. Protein: CASSVSGDHYNEQFF. Drawing the rest from reference TRBV5-1 and TRBJ2-1, the complete variable domain is KAGVTQTPRYLIKTRGQQVTLSCSPISGHRSVSWYQQTPGQGLQFLFEYFSETQRNKGNFPGRFSGRQFSNSRSEMNVSTLELGDSALYLCASSVSGDHYNEQFFGPGTRLTVL.

This clone has a single count. This chain connects TRBV21-1 to TRBJ2-4; the table assigns TRBD2, which was not confirmed against the DNA. TRBV21-1 has pseudogene status. CDR3 length: 16 amino acids. This chain's CDR3 is CASSPVKPLAKNIQYF. The CDR3 DNA reads TGTGCCAGCAGCCCCGTCAAGCCCCTAGCCAAAAACATTCAGTACTTC.

The rearrangement uses TRBV28 and TRBJ2-2; the match to TRBD1 covers 8 bases. Trimming cost V 5 bases and J 7 bases; bases outside gene matches: 15. Germline loops: CDR1 MDHEN, CDR2 SYDVKM. This CDR3 has 17 amino acids. CDR3 DNA: TGTGCCAGCAGTCTTGACGAAGCCGACAGGGGCAGCGGGGAGCTGTTTTTT. It yields the protein CASSLDEADRGSGELFF.

The V call is TRBV9, the J call TRBJ1-3, with TRBD1 identical over 8 bases. V shed 4 bases and J 1 base; nucleotides not matched to a gene: 16. CDR1 is SGDLS, CDR2 YYNGEE, per germline. The CDR3 runs 19 residues. The DNA for the CDR3 is TGTGCCAGCAGCCCACGGACAGGGTACGGGATTATTTCTGGAAACACCATATATTTT. Protein sequence: CASSPRTGYGIISGNTIYF.

The V gene is TRBV10-3, the J gene TRBJ1-2, with D perhaps TRBD1 (5 bases). The V gene lost 0 bases and the J gene lost 4 bases, with 15 bases spanning the gap. Germline-derived CDR1 and CDR2 are ENHRY and SYGVKD. CDR3 size: 16 residues. The CDR3 DNA sequence: TGTGCCATCAGTGAGTCGCAGGTCGGGGCCTCCTATGGCTACACCTTC. Protein: CAISESQVGASYGYTF.

V is TRBV5-6 and J is TRBJ2-6; D is possibly TRBD2 (7 bases). The V gene's germline CDR1 is SGHDT and CDR2 YYEEEE. Between the trimmed V and J ends, which lost 3 bases and 3 bases, there was a span of 13 bases. The CDR3 consists of 16 residues. The CDR3 bases are TGTGCCAGCAGCTCAGGGAGGGGGTATGGGGCCAACGTCCTGACTTTC. Its protein product is CASSSGRGYGANVLTF.

The CDR3 region has the DNA TGTGCCATCGCCGGGACAGTGACTTACGAGCAGTACTTC. Its translation is CAIAGTVTYEQYF. The chain employs TRBV28 and TRBJ2-7; TRBD1 aligns across 7 bases. The CDR3 is made up of 13 amino acids. CDR1 and CDR2 from the germline V gene are MDHEN and SYDVKM. The junction had 10 bases not matched to a gene; V was cut back by 10 bases and J by 4 bases.

V gene TRBV18 combines with J gene TRBJ2-3, with 7 bases matching TRBD1. With V trimmed by 6 bases and J by 2 bases, 8 bases remained unmatched. This CDR3 has 15 amino acids. CDR1 is KGHSH and CDR2 is LQKENI in the germline V gene. CDR3 residues: CASSPTGQVTDTQYF. CDR3 bases: TGTGCCAGCTCTCCGACAGGGCAGGTCACAGATACGCAGTATTTT. Full variable domain (rest looked up from reference TRBV18 and TRBJ2-3): NAGVMQNPRHLVRRRGQEARLRCSPMKGHSHVYWYRQLPEEGLKFMVYLQKENIIDESGMPKERFSAEFPKEGPSILRIQQVVRGDSAAYFCASSPTGQVTDTQYFGPGTRLTVL.

V and J are TRBV15 and TRBJ2-7; 9 bases are shared with TRBD1. The CDR3 runs to 15 residues. CDR1 is LNHNV, CDR2 YYDKDF, per germline (reference sequence). With 1 base clipped from V and 2 bases from J, the junction kept 3 bases outside the gene matches. CDR3 nucleotide sequence: TGTGCCACCAGCAGAGTAGGGGACAGGGCCTACGAGCAGTACTTC. It translates to CATSRVGDRAYEQYF.

The chain couples TRBV4-1 to TRBJ2-3; the D is unclear. The CDR3 consists of 14 residues. Per germline, CDR1 MGHRA and CDR2 YSYEKL. The ends were cut back, 2 bases at V and 2 bases at J, with 8 bases in the middle. CDR3 coding DNA: TGCGCCAGCAGCCAATTCCTTATCACAGATACGCAGTATTTT. Amino acids: CASSQFLITDTQYF.

The rearrangement links TRBV19 to TRBJ2-3; 8 bases map to TRBD2. After removal of 6 bases from V and 2 bases from J, the junction contained 22 bases not matched to a gene. This CDR3 is built from 20 residues. Germline loops: CDR1 LNHDA, CDR2 SQIVND (reference sequence). CDR3 amino acids: CASRPWAGTAQREITDTQYF. The DNA for the CDR3 is TGTGCCAGTAGACCATGGGCGGGTACTGCCCAGCGGGAGATCACAGATACGCAGTATTTT.

The CDR3 spells CASSLREGVNEQFF. CDR3 DNA sequence: TGTGCCAGCAGCTTAAGGGAGGGGGTTAATGAGCAGTTCTTC. The chain uses TRBV7-9 and TRBJ2-1, with a possible D match to TRBD2 (7 bases). Between the trimmed V and J ends, which lost 2 bases and 7 bases, there was a span of 12 bases. This CDR3 is built from 14 residues. Looked up from germline, CDR1 is SEHNR and CDR2 is FQNEAQ (reference sequence).

The chain has TRBV7-6 and TRBJ2-1, with 7 bases matching TRBD2. CDR3 size: 16 residues. Germline values: CDR1 SGHVS, CDR2 FNYEAQ. Losses at the gene ends were 5 bases for V and 0 bases for J; bases not matched to a gene: 7. The chain's CDR3 is CASSGGTTSSYNEQFF. CDR3 nucleotides: TGTGCCAGCAGCGGGGGGACTACGAGCTCCTACAATGAGCAGTTCTTC.

The chain links TRBV7-2 to TRBJ1-3; a weak D match, TRBD1 (6 bases). The germline V gene encodes CDR1 SGHTA and CDR2 FQGNSA. Trimming cost V 3 bases and J 7 bases, with 13 bases left between them. The CDR3 runs 14 residues. The CDR3 spells CASSFSGQLNTIYF. The CDR3, as DNA: TGTGCCAGCAGCTTCTCGGGACAACTGAACACCATATATTTT.

This chain connects TRBV11-2 to TRBJ1-2, with D possibly matching TRBD1 (5 bases). Trimming shortened V by 5 bases and J by 5 bases, and 18 bases separated the two germline ends. Per germline, CDR1 SGHAT and CDR2 FQNNGV. This CDR3 contains 15 residues. This CDR3 is CASSLPPGGTYGYTF. The CDR3 coding sequence is TGTGCCAGCAGCCTTCCTCCGGGGGGGACGTATGGCTACACCTTC.

The J gene is TRBJ2-5, the V gene TRBV5-1, with D possibly matching TRBD2 (5 bases). The germline V and J ends were trimmed by 0 bases and 5 bases, with 11 bases remaining between them. The CDR3 runs 14 residues. The germline V gene has CDR1 SGHRS and CDR2 YFSETQ. As DNA, the CDR3 is TGCGCCAGCAGCTTGGCTACCCCGGGGGAGACCCAGTACTTC. Its protein is CASSLATPGETQYF. Full variable domain (rest looked up from reference TRBV5-1 and TRBJ2-5): KAGVTQTPRYLIKTRGQQVTLSCSPISGHRSVSWYQQTPGQGLQFLFEYFSETQRNKGNFPGRFSGRQFSNSRSEMNVSTLELGDSALYLCASSLATPGETQYFGPGTRLLVL.

A remark on this clone: The sample carries other DNA sequences with the same CDR3. V and J are TRBV5-1 and TRBJ2-1, with unresolved D. V lost 0 bases and J lost 3, with 7 bases in between. Looked up from germline, CDR1 is SGHRS and CDR2 is YFSETQ. CDR3 length: 14 amino acids. The DNA of the CDR3 is TGCGCCAGCAGCTTGGGATCGGGCTACAATGAGCAGTTCTTC. This codes for CASSLGSGYNEQFF.

The rearrangement uses TRBV18 and TRBJ2-6; possible D gene TRBD1, 6 bases. CDR1 is KGHSH and CDR2 is LQKENI in the germline V gene. With 4 bases removed from V and 6 bases from J, the gap between germline ends came to 13 bases. This CDR3 has 15 residues. The CDR3: CASSQDSSLANVLTF. DNA for the CDR3: TGTGCCAGCTCACAGGACAGCTCTCTGGCCAACGTCCTGACTTTC.

The J gene is TRBJ2-3, the V gene TRBV4-2; 11 bases fit TRBD2. Germline CDR1 LGHNA, CDR2 YNFKEQ. Germline trimming cut 6 bases from V and 0 bases from J; bases unmatched to any gene: 14. The CDR3 is 19 amino acids. The CDR3 loop is CASRPRTSGSSSSTDTQYF. As DNA, the CDR3 is TGTGCCAGCAGGCCAAGAACTAGCGGGAGCAGCTCAAGCACAGATACGCAGTATTTT.

This sequence joins TRBV27 and TRBJ1-4, with 12 bases fitting TRBD1. From germline, CDR1 is MNHEY and CDR2 SMNVEV (reference sequence). The CDR3 consists of 19 residues. With V trimmed by 4 bases and J by 7 bases, 16 bases remained unmatched. For the CDR3, the DNA is TGTGCCAGCAGTTCCATCCTCTCCCGGGACAGGGGGCCGGCTGAAAAACTGTTTTTT. It specifies CASSSILSRDRGPAEKLFF.

V is TRBV19 and J is TRBJ1-2, with TRBD1 as a possible D gene (5 bases). V shed 8 bases and J shed 8 bases, with 15 bases lying between them. Germline-derived CDR1 and CDR2 are LNHDA and SQIVND (reference sequence). The length of the CDR3 is 12 residues. The CDR3 DNA reads TGTGCCAGTTCCTTGGGGGACCAGGGCTACACCTTC. Translating gives CASSLGDQGYTF.

About this clone itself: This same CDR3 is encoded by further DNA sequences in the sample. This rearrangement joins TRBV29-1 to TRBJ1-1; no firm D call. Germline lookup yields CDR1 SQVTM and CDR2 ANQGSEA. V lost 4 bases and J 2 bases, leaving 11 bases between the germline ends. This CDR3 is built from 13 residues. The CDR3 sequence: CSVVRRLNTEAFF. The DNA of the CDR3 is TGCAGCGTTGTACGCAGGCTCAACACTGAAGCTTTCTTT.

This clone was seen once. V gene TRBV6-5 combines with J gene TRBJ2-2, with 9 bases lining up with TRBD1. Germline V lookup: CDR1 MNHEY, CDR2 SVGAGI. This CDR3 comprises 13 residues. Trimming cost V 10 bases and J 7 bases; bases outside gene matches: 7. The CDR3 DNA sequence: TGTGCCACACGGGACAGGGCGATCGGGGAGCTGTTTTTT. Translation gives CATRDRAIGELFF.

V is TRBV11-2 and J is TRBJ2-7, with 9 bases fitting TRBD1. The length of the CDR3 is 15 residues. Germline V gene data show CDR1 as SGHAT and CDR2 as FQNNGV. After removal of 5 bases from V and 6 bases from J, the junction contained 11 bases not matched to a gene. CDR3 coding DNA: TGTGCCAGCAGCGCTCTAAGGGACAGGGATTCCGAGCAGTACTTC. Its protein is CASSALRDRDSEQYF. The variable domain in full, with the rest retrieved from reference TRBV11-2 and TRBJ2-7, is EAGVAQSPRYKIIEKRQSVAFWCNPISGHATLYWYQQILGQGPKLLIQFQNNGVVDDSQLPKDRFSAERLKGVDSTLKIQPAKLEDSAVYLCASSALRDRDSEQYFGPGTRLTVT.